The 8 T cell receptor beta chains below all came from one sample that was sequenced in a study of blood T cells in healthy people across ages. Primed by a sample-barcoded 5' primer and a J-beta primer mix, a second PCR proceeded for about 6 to 11 cycles. TCRdb re-derived calls from the 5' RACE reads in MiXCR, one entry per CDR3 protein. The table has about 1,400,000 distinct CDR3 sequences, around 55% seen once. Specimen: blood. The receptors stem from a man aged 18 to 35 in good health.

Regarding this clonotype: At one end the junction does not follow the germline gene, possibly because of a read error. The rearrangement joins TRBV2 to TRBJ1-2, with D possibly TRBD1 on 5 matching bases. The CDR3 has 13 residues. Germline V gene data show CDR1 as SNHLY and CDR2 as FYNNEI. CDR3 loop: CASSRTMNYGYTF. The CDR3 DNA reads as TGCGCCAGCAGTCGGACAATGAACTATGGCTACACCTTC. The complete variable domain, with remaining parts taken from reference TRBV2 and TRBJ1-2, reads EPEVTQTPSHQVTQMGQEVILRCVPISNHLYFYWYRQILGQKVEFLVSFYNNEISEKSEIFDDQFSVERPDGSNFTLKIRSTKLEDSAMYFCASSRTMNYGYTFGSGTRLTVV.

This clonotype was detected once. This sequence joins TRBV7-7 and TRBJ2-1; 8 nucleotides align to TRBD2. The CDR3 length is 16 residues. Germline CDR1 reads SSHAT; CDR2 reads FNYEAQ (reference sequence). V lost 2 bases, J lost 5 bases, and 8 bases stayed unmatched. The chain's CDR3 is CASSLREGRAHNEQFF. The CDR3 DNA reads TGTGCCAGCAGCTTACGGGAGGGGAGGGCCCACAATGAGCAGTTCTTC.

There are a few counts of this clonotype. The chain is built from TRBV7-9 and TRBJ2-7; D remains ambiguous. Germline assignment: CDR1 SEHNR and CDR2 FQNEAQ (reference sequence). With 1 base removed from V and 5 bases from J, the gap between germline ends came to 6 bases. This CDR3 contains 12 residues. CDR3 sequence reads: CASSLVQHEQYF. CDR3 DNA: TGTGCCAGCAGCTTAGTACAGCACGAGCAGTACTTC. Filled out from reference TRBV7-9 and TRBJ2-7, the complete variable domain reads DTGVSQNPRHKITKRGQNVTFRCDPISEHNRLYWYRQTLGQGPEFLTYFQNEAQLEKSRLLSDRFSAERPKGSFSTLEIQRTEQGDSAMYLCASSLVQHEQYFGPGTRLTVT.

This clonotype appeared a single time. The chain carries TRBV2 and TRBJ2-1; 9 bases fit TRBD1. V was clipped by 10 bases and J by 5 bases; unmatched bases: 6. Germline values: CDR1 SNHLY, CDR2 FYNNEI. The CDR3 sequence is 13 residues long. CDR3 sequence (DNA): TGTGCCACCAGGGGGACAGGGAACAATGAGCAGTTCTTC. Translating gives CATRGTGNNEQFF.

This sequence joins TRBV4-1 and TRBJ2-2; no firm D call. CDR3 length: 16 amino acids. Trimming pared 0 bases from V and 1 base from J, leaving 9 bases between. Germline CDR1 reads MGHRA; CDR2 reads YSYEKL. CDR3 bases: TGCGCCAGCAGCCAAGAAAGAGTAGGGAACACCGGGGAGCTGTTTTTT. This gives the protein CASSQERVGNTGELFF.

Remarks on this clonotype: The CDR3 does not end in the conserved phenylalanine or tryptophan, so this is likely a read error. The chain links TRBV7-9 to TRBJ2-3; D is undetermined. Trimming took off 4 bases at V and 6 bases at J, with 8 bases between the two ends. The CDR3 totals 12 residues. Germline V lookup: CDR1 SEHNR, CDR2 FQNEAQ (reference sequence). In DNA, the CDR3 is TGTGCCAGCAGCTCCCAATCCGATACGCAGTATTTA. Its protein is CASSSQSDTQYL.

This clonotype was seen many times. V usage is TRBV27 and J usage is TRBJ2-7, with D possibly TRBD1 on 6 matching bases. The CDR3 runs to 18 residues. CDR1 MNHEY and CDR2 SMNVEV come from the germline V gene (reference sequence). V lost 1 base and J 2 bases, leaving 21 bases between the germline ends. CDR3: CASSLFTSTGSPTYEQYF. Written as DNA, the CDR3 is TGTGCCAGCAGTTTATTTACATCGACAGGATCCCCCACCTACGAGCAGTACTTC.

This chain uses TRBV5-6 with TRBJ1-4, with 7 bases matching TRBD1. The CDR3 is 15 amino acids. The ends lost 4 bases at V and 8 bases at J; junction bases unmatched: 11. The germline V gene encodes CDR1 SGHDT and CDR2 YYEEEE. The CDR3 protein is CASSRRTGSWEKLFF. CDR3 sequence (DNA): TGTGCCAGCAGCCGGAGGACAGGTTCCTGGGAAAAACTGTTTTTT.